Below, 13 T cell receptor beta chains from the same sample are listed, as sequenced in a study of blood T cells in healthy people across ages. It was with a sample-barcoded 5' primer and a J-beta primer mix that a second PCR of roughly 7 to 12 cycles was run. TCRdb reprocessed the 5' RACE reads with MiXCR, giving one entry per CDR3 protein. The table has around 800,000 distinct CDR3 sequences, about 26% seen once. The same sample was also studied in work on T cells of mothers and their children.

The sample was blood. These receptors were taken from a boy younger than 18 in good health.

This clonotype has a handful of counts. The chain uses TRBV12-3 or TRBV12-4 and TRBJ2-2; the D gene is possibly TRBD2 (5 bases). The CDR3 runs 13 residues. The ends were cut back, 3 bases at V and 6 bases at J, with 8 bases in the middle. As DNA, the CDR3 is TGTGCCAGCAGTTTTGTGCGGGCCGGGGAGCTGTTTTTT. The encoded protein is CASSFVRAGELFF.

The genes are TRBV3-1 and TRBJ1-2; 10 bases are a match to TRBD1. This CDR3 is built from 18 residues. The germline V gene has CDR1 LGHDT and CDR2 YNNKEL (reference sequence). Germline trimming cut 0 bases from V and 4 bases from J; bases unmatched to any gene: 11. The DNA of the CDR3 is TGTGCCAGCAGCCAAGACGGGACAGGGGCCCCCAGGAGCTATGGCTACACCTTC. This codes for CASSQDGTGAPRSYGYTF.

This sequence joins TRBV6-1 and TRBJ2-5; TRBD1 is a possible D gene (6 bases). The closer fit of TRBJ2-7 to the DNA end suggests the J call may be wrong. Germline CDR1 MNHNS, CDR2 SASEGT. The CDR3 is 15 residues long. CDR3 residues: CASSEITGTSYEQYF. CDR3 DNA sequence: TGTGCCAGCAGTGAAATAACAGGGACCTCCTACGAGCAGTACTTC.

CDR3 DNA: TGCGCCAGCAGCAGGACGGATGAGCAGTTCTTC. Encoded protein: CASSRTDEQFF. The rearrangement links TRBV5-1 to TRBJ2-1, with unresolved D. CDR3 length: 11 amino acids. CDR1 is SGHRS and CDR2 is YFSETQ in the germline V gene. V gave up 4 bases and J gave up 8 bases, with 7 bases separating them. Looking up the rest from reference TRBV5-1 and TRBJ2-1 gives the full variable domain: KAGVTQTPRYLIKTRGQQVTLSCSPISGHRSVSWYQQTPGQGLQFLFEYFSETQRNKGNFPGRFSGRQFSNSRSEMNVSTLELGDSALYLCASSRTDEQFFGPGTRLTVL.

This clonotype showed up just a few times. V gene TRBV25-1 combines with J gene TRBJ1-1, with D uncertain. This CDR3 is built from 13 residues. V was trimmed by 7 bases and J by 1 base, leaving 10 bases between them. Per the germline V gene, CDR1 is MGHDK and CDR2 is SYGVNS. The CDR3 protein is CASKRTSNTEAFF. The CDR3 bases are TGTGCCAGCAAGCGCACCTCGAACACTGAAGCTTTCTTT.

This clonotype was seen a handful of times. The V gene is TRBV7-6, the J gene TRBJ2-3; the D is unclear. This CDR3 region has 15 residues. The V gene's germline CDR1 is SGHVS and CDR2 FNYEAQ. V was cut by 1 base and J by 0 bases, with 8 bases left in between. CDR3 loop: CASSLVAASTDTQYF. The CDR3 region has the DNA TGTGCCAGCAGCTTAGTGGCGGCTAGCACAGATACGCAGTATTTT.

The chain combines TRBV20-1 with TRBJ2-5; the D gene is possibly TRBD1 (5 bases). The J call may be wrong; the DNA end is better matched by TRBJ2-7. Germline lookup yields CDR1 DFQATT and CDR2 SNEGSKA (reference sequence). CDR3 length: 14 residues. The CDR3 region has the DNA TGCAGTGCAGGGGAAGGACGGAGACTCTACGAGCAGTACTTC. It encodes CSAGEGRRLYEQYF.

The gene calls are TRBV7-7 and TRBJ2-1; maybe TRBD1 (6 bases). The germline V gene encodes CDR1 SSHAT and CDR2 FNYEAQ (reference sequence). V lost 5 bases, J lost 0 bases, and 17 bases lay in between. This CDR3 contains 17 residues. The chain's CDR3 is CASSPLWGRSSYNEQFF. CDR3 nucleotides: TGTGCCAGCAGCCCCCTGTGGGGGCGAAGCTCCTACAATGAGCAGTTCTTC.

This CDR3 reads CASSQEGPGRQPQHF. The CDR3 DNA follows: TGCGCCAGCAGCCAAGAGGGGCCGGGGAGGCAGCCCCAGCATTTT. V is TRBV4-1 and J is TRBJ1-5, with D possibly TRBD1 on 5 matching bases. Germline lookup yields CDR1 MGHRA and CDR2 YSYEKL. Trimming took 0 bases from V and 7 from J, leaving 13 bases between them. This CDR3 comprises 15 residues.

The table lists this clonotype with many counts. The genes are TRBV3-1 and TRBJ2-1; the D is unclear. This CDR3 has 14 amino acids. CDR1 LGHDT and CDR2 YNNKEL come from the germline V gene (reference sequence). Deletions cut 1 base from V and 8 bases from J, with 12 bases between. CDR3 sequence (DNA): TGTGCCAGCAGCCAAGTTGGGAATATCCATGAGCAGTTCTTC. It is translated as CASSQVGNIHEQFF.

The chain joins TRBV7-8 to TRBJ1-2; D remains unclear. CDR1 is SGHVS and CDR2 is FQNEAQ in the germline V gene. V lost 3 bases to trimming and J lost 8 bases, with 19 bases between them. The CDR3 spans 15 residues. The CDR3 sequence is CASSLWEMGHGGYTF. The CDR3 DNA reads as TGTGCCAGCAGCTTGTGGGAAATGGGCCACGGGGGCTACACCTTC.

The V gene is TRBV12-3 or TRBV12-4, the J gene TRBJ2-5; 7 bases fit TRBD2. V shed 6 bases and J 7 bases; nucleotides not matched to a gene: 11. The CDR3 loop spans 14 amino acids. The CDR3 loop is CASRDGGFAGTQYF. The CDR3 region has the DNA TGTGCCAGCAGAGACGGGGGGTTTGCGGGGACCCAGTACTTC.

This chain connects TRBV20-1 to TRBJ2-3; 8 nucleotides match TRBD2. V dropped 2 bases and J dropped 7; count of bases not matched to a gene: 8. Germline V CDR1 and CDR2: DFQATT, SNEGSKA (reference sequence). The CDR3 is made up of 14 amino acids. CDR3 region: CSARLAGGSYTQYF. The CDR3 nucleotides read TGCAGTGCTAGACTTGCGGGGGGAAGCTATACGCAGTATTTT.